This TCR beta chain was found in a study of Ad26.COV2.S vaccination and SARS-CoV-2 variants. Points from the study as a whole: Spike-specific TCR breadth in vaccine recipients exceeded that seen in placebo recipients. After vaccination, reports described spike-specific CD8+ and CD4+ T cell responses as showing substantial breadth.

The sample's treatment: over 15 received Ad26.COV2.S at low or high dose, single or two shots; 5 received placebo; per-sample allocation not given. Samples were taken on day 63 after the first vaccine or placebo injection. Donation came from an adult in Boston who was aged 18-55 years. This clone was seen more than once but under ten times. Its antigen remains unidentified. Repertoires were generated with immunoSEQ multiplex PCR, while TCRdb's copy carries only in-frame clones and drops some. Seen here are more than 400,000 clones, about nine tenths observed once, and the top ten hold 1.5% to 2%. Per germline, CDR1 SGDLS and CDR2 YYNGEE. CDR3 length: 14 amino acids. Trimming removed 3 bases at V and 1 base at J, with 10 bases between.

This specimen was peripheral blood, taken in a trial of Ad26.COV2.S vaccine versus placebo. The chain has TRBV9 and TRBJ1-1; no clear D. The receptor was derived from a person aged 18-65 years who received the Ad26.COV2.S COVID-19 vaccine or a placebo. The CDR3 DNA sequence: TGTGCCAGCAGCGCGCAGACATCGAACACTGAAGCTTTCTTT. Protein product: CASSAQTSNTEAFF. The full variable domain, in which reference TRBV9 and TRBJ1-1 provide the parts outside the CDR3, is DSGVTQTPKHLITATGQRVTLRCSPRSGDLSVYWYQQSLDQGLQFLIQYYNGEERAKGNILERFSAQQFPDLHSELNLSSLELGDSALYFCASSAQTSNTEAFFGQGTRLTVV.